The 19 T cell receptor beta chains reported below all come from one sample, sequenced in a study of patients and donors after allogeneic stem cell transplantation. Each CDR3 protein gets one entry after TCRdb re-called the RT-PCR reads with MiXCR. Of about a million distinct CDR3 sequences detected, about a sixth appear once; the ten largest clones hold around 6%. The sample comprised blood, either unsorted or a sorted T cell fraction (not recorded which). The receptors shown here come from a human donor who was either an allogeneic HSCT recipient or a stem cell or donor lymphocyte infusion donor (not recorded which). It is not recorded whose cells these are; they may come from a transplant donor.

This clonotype has more than one count but fewer than ten. The chain couples TRBV18 to TRBJ2-7, with 9 bases matching TRBD1. The CDR3 is 13 residues long. Germline CDR1 is KGHSH and CDR2 is LQKENI. V lost 4 bases to trimming and J lost 9 bases; unmatched junction nucleotides: 7. The CDR3 DNA sequence: TGTGCCAGCTCACGGGACAGGGACATGGGGCAGTACTTC. Translation: CASSRDRDMGQYF.

This clonotype was found many times. The chain employs TRBV12-3 or TRBV12-4 and TRBJ1-3; the D gene is possibly TRBD1 (6 bases). This CDR3 has 15 residues. V lost 3 bases and J 0 bases, leaving 9 bases between the germline ends. The CDR3 loop is CASSLKGGSGNTIYF. The CDR3 DNA is TGTGCCAGCAGTTTGAAGGGGGGCTCTGGAAACACCATATATTTT.

The chain carries TRBV24-1 and TRBJ2-6; weak D call: TRBD1 (5 bases). The CDR3 has 20 residues. Germline V CDR1 and CDR2: KGHDR, SFDVKD. Trimming pared 0 bases from V and 0 bases from J, leaving 17 bases between. The CDR3 region is CATSDLHSTERRSGANVLTF. The CDR3 bases are TGTGCCACCAGTGATTTGCATTCGACAGAGAGACGCTCTGGGGCCAACGTCCTGACTTTC.

The chain links TRBV6-1 to TRBJ2-7; D gene uncertain. Germline assignment: CDR1 MNHNS and CDR2 SASEGT. This CDR3 has 14 amino acids. V was shortened by 5 bases and J by 6 bases, with 17 bases between the two germline ends. The CDR3 protein is CASSLRTTTGEQYF. The CDR3 nucleotides read TGTGCCAGCAGTCTACGAACTACAACTGGCGAGCAGTACTTC.

This sequence joins TRBV6-5 and TRBJ1-3, with D possibly matching TRBD1 (6 bases). V lost 2 bases and J 0 bases, leaving 11 bases between the germline ends. Per germline, CDR1 MNHEY and CDR2 SVGAGI. CDR3 size: 16 residues. The CDR3 loop reads CASSYGEGGSGNTIYF. The CDR3 DNA reads TGTGCCAGCAGTTACGGGGAAGGGGGCTCTGGAAACACCATATATTTT.

This clonotype was seen a few times. This chain joins TRBV12-3 or TRBV12-4 and TRBJ1-1; possibly TRBD1 for D (6 bases). This CDR3 spans 13 amino acids. V lost 6 bases and J lost 5, with 13 bases in between. The CDR3 loop is CASSSERGTEAFF. The CDR3 DNA follows: TGTGCCAGCAGCTCGGAAAGGGGGACTGAAGCTTTCTTT.

In its sample, this clonotype was seen a few times. CDR3: CASRAFNTEAFF. The DNA of the CDR3 is TGTGCCAGCAGGGCCTTCAACACTGAAGCTTTCTTT. The rearrangement joins TRBV7-9 to TRBJ1-1; D uncertain. The germline CDR1 and CDR2 sequences are SEHNR and FQNEAQ (reference sequence). Trimming shortened V by 6 bases and J by 2 bases, and 7 bases separated the two germline ends. The CDR3 runs to 12 residues.

There are a few counts of this clonotype. CDR3 bases: TGTGCCAGCAGTGGTGAGGTTACAAGGAATGAAAAACTGTTTTTT. Its protein product is CASSGEVTRNEKLFF. The chain couples TRBV12-3 or TRBV12-4 to TRBJ1-4; D not resolved. V dropped 5 bases and J dropped 5 bases, with 15 bases sitting between them. The CDR3 spans 15 residues.

V usage is TRBV29-1 and J usage is TRBJ1-3; maybe TRBD1 (6 bases). Trimming removed 6 bases at V and 2 bases at J, with 14 bases between. CDR1 and CDR2 (germline): SQVTM, ANQGSEA. The CDR3 has 14 residues. The CDR3 loop is CSVPGGGPGNTIYF. The CDR3 bases are TGCAGCGTCCCCGGCGGGGGGCCTGGAAACACCATATATTTT.

The V call is TRBV20-1, the J call TRBJ1-2; 8 bases align to TRBD1. The germline V gene encodes CDR1 DFQATT and CDR2 SNEGSKA (reference sequence). V lost 3 bases and J lost 2; bases outside the gene matches: 11. The CDR3 extends over 16 amino acids. In nucleotides, the CDR3 is TGCAGTGCTAGCGCGGGACAGGTCTTATCCAACTATGGCTACACCTTC. Translating it yields CSASAGQVLSNYGYTF.

This clonotype has at least ten counts. V usage is TRBV12-3 or TRBV12-4 and J usage is TRBJ1-6, with TRBD1 matching over 8 bases. Germline trimming cut 4 bases from V and 9 bases from J; bases unmatched to any gene: 11. The CDR3 consists of 16 residues. The CDR3 region is CASSSGQGESSSPLHF. CDR3 sequence (DNA): TGTGCCAGCAGTTCCGGACAGGGTGAAAGCAGTTCACCCCTCCACTTT.

The rearrangement links TRBV6-1 to TRBJ1-5; 8 nucleotides line up with TRBD1. Germline V gene lookup returns CDR1 MNHNS and CDR2 SASEGT. The CDR3 sequence is 19 residues long. The V and J ends lost 1 base and 0 bases, in that order; junction bases with no gene match: 11. The CDR3 DNA reads TGTGCCAGCAGTGAAGAAGGAGGGACAGGACAGTATAGCAATCAGCCCCAGCATTTT. It yields the protein CASSEEGGTGQYSNQPQHF.

This clonotype appeared a few times. The chain uses TRBV5-1 and TRBJ1-4, with a tentative D call TRBD1 (5 bases). The CDR3 totals 15 residues. Between the trimmed V and J ends, which lost 0 bases and 4 bases, there was a span of 10 bases. The germline CDR1 and CDR2 sequences are SGHRS and YFSETQ. This CDR3 reads CASSLDRQGNEKLFF. Here the CDR3 DNA reads TGCGCCAGCAGCTTGGACCGGCAGGGTAATGAAAAACTGTTTTTT.

This chain uses TRBV5-1 with TRBJ2-7; 7 bases agree with TRBD2. J was trimmed by 1 base and V by 0 bases; bases with no gene match: 16. Germline assignment: CDR1 SGHRS and CDR2 YFSETQ. The CDR3 is made up of 19 amino acids. CDR3 coding DNA: TGCGCCAGCAGCTTGGCAAGGGGATTAGGGGCTAGCGGTTCCTACGAGCAGTACTTC. Its translation: CASSLARGLGASGSYEQYF.

At least ten counts were recorded for this clonotype. The chain carries TRBV3-1 and TRBJ2-1, with a possible D match to TRBD2 (5 bases). V gave up 4 bases and J gave up 4 bases, with 14 bases separating them. CDR3 size: 15 residues. Germline V gene sequence: CDR1 LGHDT, CDR2 YNNKEL (reference sequence). DNA of the CDR3: TGTGCCAGCAGCCCCCGGGAAGGGCGATACAATGAGCAGTTCTTC. The encoded protein is CASSPREGRYNEQFF.

The rearrangement uses TRBV12-3 or TRBV12-4 and TRBJ2-5; 7 bases line up with TRBD1. CDR3 length equals 14 residues. The junction had 8 bases not matched to a gene; V was cut back by 5 bases and J by 5 bases. As DNA, the CDR3 is TGTGCCAGCAGTGGGGACAGCCCGGGGGAGACCCAGTACTTC. Translating gives CASSGDSPGETQYF.

This clonotype was seen many times. The chain combines TRBV28 with TRBJ2-7; 9 bases are shared with TRBD2. The length of the CDR3 is 17 residues. Germline V gives CDR1 MDHEN, CDR2 SYDVKM. The V segment lost 4 bases and the J segment 2 bases; nucleotides outside the gene matches: 12. The CDR3 nucleotides are TGTGCCAGCAGTTCTTTAATTAGAGTAGCGGGAGCCTACGAGCAGTACTTC. It codes for CASSSLIRVAGAYEQYF.

This rearrangement joins TRBV11-2 to TRBJ1-4, with D tentatively TRBD1 (5 bases). CDR1 is SGHAT, CDR2 FQNNGV, per germline. V lost 2 bases and J lost 8, with 21 bases in between. This CDR3 spans 17 amino acids. CDR3 coding DNA: TGTGCCAGCAGCTTATATTTAGCCGCCGGTCAGGGCGAAAAACTGTTTTTT. Translation: CASSLYLAAGQGEKLFF.

This sequence joins TRBV12-3 or TRBV12-4 and TRBJ2-7, with D possibly matching TRBD1 (5 bases). This CDR3 has 12 amino acids. Deletions cut 6 bases from V and 6 bases from J, with 12 bases between. Here the CDR3 DNA reads TGTGCCAGCAGCCCGGACATGCCCGAGCAGTACTTC. It encodes CASSPDMPEQYF.